Below are 21 T cell receptor beta chains sequenced from a single sample in a study of persistence of HIV-infected CD4 T cells. Their antigen targets remain unknown. The stimulus was an HIV-1 Gag 15-mer peptide pool, approximately 0.93 ug/peptide/mL. Sorted nonresponding memory CD4+ T cells were CD40L-negative, CD69-negative, CD45RO-high. This was the immunoSEQ version 4 assay in survey mode. Assay: immunoSEQ multiplex PCR; the TCRdb copy retains only in-frame clones and omits some. Among approximately 65,000 clones listed, over 60% were seen once. The source material was CD4+ T cells sorted from PBMCs after roughly 18-hour stimulation, sampled from a patient who received antiretroviral therapy. All receptors derive from an adult man with HIV who was CMV-seropositive.

CDR3 nucleotide sequence: TGTGCCAGCAGCCGAACGTACCAAGAGACCCAGTACTTC. It encodes CASSRTYQETQYF. The rearrangement joins TRBV27 to TRBJ2-5; D remains unclear. The V end lost 6 bases, the J end lost 0 bases, and 8 bases lay between the germline ends. Germline lookup yields CDR1 MNHEY and CDR2 SMNVEV (reference sequence). CDR3 length: 13 residues.

The gene calls are TRBV18 and TRBJ1-2; no reliable D call. From germline, CDR1 is KGHSH and CDR2 LQKENI. V was clipped by 1 base and J by 0 bases, with 9 bases between them. This CDR3 comprises 15 residues. The DNA for the CDR3 is TGTGCCAGCTCACCACGGGGAGATGCTAACTATGGCTACACCTTC. Translation: CASSPRGDANYGYTF.

This chain uses TRBV5-1 with TRBJ1-6; 7 nucleotides agree with TRBD1. J was trimmed by 10 bases and V by 0 bases; bases with no gene match: 4. The CDR3 totals 14 residues. Germline V gene lookup returns CDR1 SGHRS and CDR2 YFSETQ. CDR3 region: CASSLGQGDSPLHF. CDR3 nucleotides: TGCGCCAGCAGCTTGGGACAGGGTGACTCACCCCTCCACTTT.

The genes are TRBV2 and TRBJ1-1; D gene unclear. The CDR3 spans 12 residues. The V gene's germline CDR1 is SNHLY and CDR2 FYNNEI. V was shortened by 6 bases and J by 1 base, with 6 bases between the two germline ends. The CDR3, as DNA: TGTGCCAGCAGGGTATCGAACACTGAAGCTTTCTTT. It translates to CASRVSNTEAFF.

V and J are TRBV27 and TRBJ2-1; D gene unclear. CDR3 length equals 14 residues. Trimming cost V 2 bases and J 5 bases, with 10 bases left between them. Looked up from germline, CDR1 is MNHEY and CDR2 is SMNVEV (reference sequence). CDR3 sequence: CASSLGRSNNEQFF. In DNA, the CDR3 is TGTGCCAGCAGTTTAGGACGGAGCAACAATGAGCAGTTCTTC.

In its sample, this clone was seen a few times. V usage is TRBV13 and J usage is TRBJ1-1, with D unclear. Germline assignment: CDR1 PRHDT and CDR2 FYEKMQ (reference sequence). The CDR3 is made up of 15 amino acids. The V gene lost 6 bases and the J gene lost 0 bases, with 14 bases spanning the gap. The CDR3 region is CASRRPGLLNTEAFF. The CDR3 region has the DNA TGTGCCAGCAGGCGGCCTGGGCTATTGAACACTGAAGCTTTCTTT.

The chain couples TRBV6-5 to TRBJ1-1; weak D call: TRBD1 (5 bases). The CDR3 sequence is 14 residues long. The V end was cut by 6 bases, the J end by 5 bases, with 16 bases between. The germline CDR1 and CDR2 sequences are MNHEY and SVGAGI. The CDR3 here is CASSFQGGRTEAFF. The CDR3 region has the DNA TGTGCCAGCAGCTTCCAGGGAGGGAGGACTGAAGCTTTCTTT.

This clone is medium-sized (0.01 to 0.1%). This specimen includes other DNA sequences encoding the same CDR3. The V and J genes are TRBV7-9 and TRBJ1-6; 9 nucleotides line up with TRBD1. The CDR3 runs to 16 residues. Germline assignment: CDR1 SEHNR and CDR2 FQNEAQ (reference sequence). V shed 4 bases, J shed 3 bases, and the junction held 4 bases outside the gene matches. CDR3 region: CASSSGQGFYNSPLHF. The CDR3 region has the DNA TGTGCCAGCAGCTCGGGACAGGGTTTCTATAATTCACCCCTCCACTTT.

V is TRBV9 and J is TRBJ1-1, with TRBD1 identical over 11 bases. V dropped 3 bases and J dropped 0; count of bases not matched to a gene: 7. The CDR3 is made up of 17 amino acids. In germline, CDR1 is SGDLS, CDR2 YYNGEE. The CDR3 nucleotides read TGTGCCAGCAGCGGCTACGGACAGGGGGCCCTGAACACTGAAGCTTTCTTT. Its translation is CASSGYGQGALNTEAFF. Full variable domain (remainder filled in from reference TRBV9 and TRBJ1-1): DSGVTQTPKHLITATGQRVTLRCSPRSGDLSVYWYQQSLDQGLQFLIQYYNGEERAKGNILERFSAQQFPDLHSELNLSSLELGDSALYFCASSGYGQGALNTEAFFGQGTRLTVV.

J is TRBJ2-6 and V is TRBV6-2 or TRBV6-3, with D possibly matching TRBD1 (6 bases). CDR1 is MNHEY and CDR2 is SVGEGT in the germline V gene. V was cut by 5 bases and J by 4 bases, with 12 bases left in between. The CDR3 totals 15 residues. The CDR3 bases are TGTGCCAGCAGTATGAGGGGGAAAGGGGCCAACGTCCTGACTTTC. The encoded protein is CASSMRGKGANVLTF.

The chain couples TRBV24-1 to TRBJ1-2; D gene ambiguous. Trimming shortened V by 0 bases and J by 8 bases, and 6 bases separated the two germline ends. Germline lookup yields CDR1 KGHDR and CDR2 SFDVKD. The CDR3 has 12 amino acids. CDR3 sequence: CATSDLLGGYTF. For the CDR3, the DNA is TGTGCCACCAGTGATTTGTTAGGAGGCTACACCTTC.

The chain recombines TRBV15 with TRBJ1-4; D gene uncertain. CDR1 is LNHNV and CDR2 is YYDKDF in the germline V gene (reference sequence). V lost 5 bases to trimming and J lost 0 bases, with 7 bases between them. The CDR3 runs to 14 residues. In DNA, the CDR3 is TGTGCCACCAGCCGAAGTGCAACTAATGAAAAACTGTTTTTT. Translated, it gives CATSRSATNEKLFF.

The chain carries TRBV5-5 and TRBJ2-1; 12 bases map to TRBD2. The V and J ends lost 3 bases and 0 bases, in that order; junction bases with no gene match: 7. The germline CDR1 and CDR2 sequences are SGHKS and YYEKEE (reference sequence). This CDR3 is built from 18 residues. The CDR3 protein is CASSSGTSGYSSYNEQFF. The CDR3 bases are TGTGCCAGCAGCTCGGGGACTAGCGGGTATAGCTCCTACAATGAGCAGTTCTTC.

The rearrangement joins TRBV5-1 to TRBJ2-7; 12 bases match TRBD2. CDR1 SGHRS and CDR2 YFSETQ come from the germline V gene. Trimming took 2 bases from V and 5 from J; bases not matched to a gene: 2. The CDR3 contains 14 residues. This CDR3 is CASSLTSGGNEQYF. CDR3 nucleotides: TGCGCCAGCAGCTTAACTAGCGGGGGGAACGAGCAGTACTTC. The entire variable domain, with the rest obtained from reference TRBV5-1 and TRBJ2-7, is as follows: KAGVTQTPRYLIKTRGQQVTLSCSPISGHRSVSWYQQTPGQGLQFLFEYFSETQRNKGNFPGRFSGRQFSNSRSEMNVSTLELGDSALYLCASSLTSGGNEQYFGPGTRLTVT.

The chain is built from TRBV19 and TRBJ1-4; D perhaps matches TRBD1 (5 bases). Trimming took off 8 bases at V and 0 bases at J, with 13 bases between the two ends. Germline CDR1 reads LNHDA; CDR2 reads SQIVND (reference sequence). The CDR3 has 15 residues. The DNA of the CDR3 is TGTGCCAGTGGGGCACACAACCCAACTAATGAAAAACTGTTTTTT. Translated, it gives CASGAHNPTNEKLFF.

This chain links TRBV18 with TRBJ1-5; TRBD1 matches 11 bases. The CDR3 has 17 amino acids. V gave up 4 bases and J gave up 4 bases; unmatched junction bases: 9. Germline-derived CDR1 and CDR2 are KGHSH and LQKENI. The CDR3 sequence: CASSLGTGGGLNQPQHF. The CDR3, as DNA: TGTGCCAGCTCACTCGGGACAGGGGGAGGATTAAATCAGCCCCAGCATTTT.

V usage is TRBV7-6 and J usage is TRBJ1-1; TRBD1 is a possible D gene (5 bases). There are 14 residues in the CDR3. The germline V and J ends were trimmed by 5 bases and 0 bases, with 10 bases remaining between them. Germline CDR1 reads SGHVS; CDR2 reads FNYEAQ. CDR3 amino acids: CASSPGLMNTEAFF. The CDR3 region has the DNA TGTGCCAGCAGCCCGGGACTCATGAACACTGAAGCTTTCTTT.

The chain is built from TRBV2 and TRBJ1-5, with D tentatively TRBD1 (5 bases). The CDR3 loop spans 14 amino acids. V lost 8 bases to trimming and J lost 0 bases, with 11 bases between them. Germline CDR1 is SNHLY and CDR2 is FYNNEI. The CDR3 loop reads CASGVRDSNQPQHF. Written as DNA, the CDR3 is TGTGCCAGCGGGGTCAGGGATAGCAATCAGCCCCAGCATTTT.

This clone was observed a few times. This sequence joins TRBV9 and TRBJ2-6; possible D gene TRBD1, 5 bases. V gave up 0 bases and J gave up 4 bases, with 8 bases separating them. Germline V gene sequence: CDR1 SGDLS, CDR2 YYNGEE. The CDR3 totals 15 residues. The CDR3 sequence: CASSVVPGGANVLTF. CDR3 nucleotide sequence: TGTGCCAGCAGCGTAGTGCCAGGGGGGGCCAACGTCCTGACTTTC.

This clone came up once. J is TRBJ2-1 and V is TRBV19; 7 bases are a match to TRBD2. The ends lost 5 bases at V and 6 bases at J; junction bases unmatched: 7. This CDR3 has 14 amino acids. CDR1 is LNHDA, CDR2 SQIVND, per germline (reference sequence). CDR3 sequence: CASSLRTSSNEQFF. The CDR3 coding sequence is TGTGCCAGTAGTCTCCGGACTAGTAGCAATGAGCAGTTCTTC.

This clone showed up just a few times. V and J are TRBV5-1 and TRBJ2-7; D unresolved. V lost 2 bases and J 5 bases, leaving 8 bases between the germline ends. The CDR3 totals 12 residues. Germline V gene sequence: CDR1 SGHRS, CDR2 YFSETQ. CDR3 residues: CASSLSLNEQYF. The CDR3 DNA sequence: TGCGCCAGCAGCTTATCCTTAAACGAGCAGTACTTC.